The 10 T cell receptor beta chains below come from one sample, sequenced in a study of blood T cell repertoires in COVID-19. Produced via immunoSEQ multiplex PCR; TCRdb's table is partial and in-frame only. The data contain under 250,000 clones, 88% of them singletons. Specimen: peripheral blood. These TCRs come from a woman aged 25 to 39 with COVID-19, enrolled during active disease.

The chain employs TRBV30 and TRBJ2-2; 8 bases are a match to TRBD1. This CDR3 has 13 residues. The V gene end was trimmed by 6 bases and the J gene end by 4 bases; junction bases not matched to a gene: 4. Germline V CDR1 and CDR2: GTSNPN, SVGIG (reference sequence). CDR3 protein: CACRGQSTGELFF. As DNA, the CDR3 is TGTGCCTGCAGGGGGCAGAGCACCGGGGAGCTGTTTTTT.

J is TRBJ2-7 and V is TRBV13; D might be TRBD2 (5 bases). This CDR3 comprises 13 residues. The V end was cut by 6 bases, the J end by 6 bases, with 15 bases between. CDR1 is PRHDT and CDR2 is FYEKMQ in the germline V gene (reference sequence). CDR3 amino acids: CASRPGGSREQYF. CDR3 nucleotides: TGTGCCAGCAGGCCCGGCGGGTCTCGCGAGCAGTACTTC.

This clone was found a few times. The chain has TRBV12-3 or TRBV12-4 and TRBJ2-1; D remains unclear. Trimming took off 4 bases at V and 6 bases at J, with 7 bases between the two ends. CDR3 size: 12 residues. Here the CDR3 DNA reads TGTGCCAGCAGTTGGCCGGGCAATGAGCAGTTCTTC. It translates to CASSWPGNEQFF.

The chain couples TRBV18 to TRBJ2-3, with 7 bases matching TRBD2. Trimming cost V 2 bases and J 6 bases; bases outside gene matches: 8. The V gene's germline CDR1 is KGHSH and CDR2 LQKENI. CDR3 size: 15 residues. The CDR3 nucleotides are TGTGCCAGCTCACCAACTAGCGTTCGGTGGGATACGCAGTATTTT. It codes for CASSPTSVRWDTQYF.

The chain combines TRBV18 with TRBJ1-4; D is possibly TRBD1 (5 bases). This CDR3 region has 15 residues. Germline loops: CDR1 KGHSH, CDR2 LQKENI. The ends were cut back, 6 bases at V and 0 bases at J, with 11 bases in the middle. CDR3 loop: CASSSSGTTNEKLFF. In nucleotides, the CDR3 is TGTGCCAGCTCGTCATCAGGGACAACTAATGAAAAACTGTTTTTT.

The chain uses TRBV6-4 and TRBJ2-1, with D perhaps TRBD2 (6 bases). This CDR3 is 14 amino acids long. V dropped 6 bases and J dropped 4 bases, with 13 bases sitting between them. Germline loops: CDR1 MRHNA, CDR2 SNTAGT. The CDR3 spells CASSRGTGYNEQFF. Here the CDR3 DNA reads TGTGCCAGCAGCCGGGGGACGGGGTACAATGAGCAGTTCTTC.

This clone occurred once. The chain employs TRBV10-3 and TRBJ2-2; D unclear. The V gene's germline CDR1 is ENHRY and CDR2 SYGVKD. This CDR3 spans 17 amino acids. V was cut by 0 bases and J by 1 base, with 12 bases left in between. CDR3 DNA sequence: TGTGCCATCAGTGAGTCGCCTTTTTCGGGGAACACCGGGGAGCTGTTTTTT. Translation: CAISESPFSGNTGELFF.

The V call is TRBV11-2, the J call TRBJ2-1; no reliable D call. V dropped 6 bases and J dropped 5 bases, with 14 bases sitting between them. The V gene's germline CDR1 is SGHAT and CDR2 FQNNGV. This CDR3 is 14 amino acids long. The CDR3 coding sequence is TGTGCCAGCAGTCCCCGTATTTTAGACAATGAGCAGTTCTTC. Protein: CASSPRILDNEQFF.

This clone was counted only a few times. The rearrangement uses TRBV4-3 and TRBJ2-2; the match to TRBD2 covers 7 bases. V gave up 0 bases and J gave up 2 bases; unmatched junction bases: 6. The length of the CDR3 is 17 residues. CDR1 is LGHNA, CDR2 YSLEER, per germline. CDR3 region: CASSQDALAVNTGELFF. In DNA form, the CDR3 reads TGCGCCAGCAGCCAAGATGCCCTAGCGGTTAACACCGGGGAGCTGTTTTTT.

V is TRBV7-6 and J is TRBJ2-2; 9 bases agree with TRBD2. There are 15 residues in the CDR3. After removal of 5 bases from V and 1 base from J, the junction contained 2 bases not matched to a gene. The germline gives CDR1 SGHVS, CDR2 FNYEAQ. CDR3 protein: CASSAAGGNTGELFF. The DNA of the CDR3 is TGTGCCAGCAGCGCAGCGGGAGGGAACACCGGGGAGCTGTTTTTT.